Below, 3 T cell receptor beta chains from the same sample are listed, as sequenced in a study of tumour-infiltrating T cells in Burkitt lymphoma (TCRdb year 2020). Library creation used the immunoSEQ multiplex PCR assay. TCRdb holds this immuneACCESS table with in-frame rearrangements only. Some clones are missing; in checked studies, unresolved V genes explain under half, and the rest has no known cause. Counted in this sample were 7,500 to 8,500 clones; about 69% of them appeared once. In total, the top ten clones hold approximately 39% of the sample. Sequencing input: tumor tissue. The receptors come from a human donor with diffuse large B-cell lymphoma.

V is TRBV5-1 and J is TRBJ2-6; D uncertain. Per the germline V gene, CDR1 is SGHRS and CDR2 is YFSETQ. V was clipped by 3 bases and J by 0 bases, with 13 bases between them. This CDR3 region has 17 residues. The CDR3 reads CASSSLGQASGANVLTF. CDR3 sequence (DNA): TGCGCCAGCAGCTCCCTCGGGCAGGCCTCTGGGGCCAACGTCCTGACTTTC.

A note on this clone: The same CDR3 also results from other DNA sequences found in this sample. The chain combines TRBV5-1 with TRBJ1-2; 7 bases map to TRBD1. Trimming took 4 bases from V and 2 from J; bases not matched to a gene: 2. The CDR3 has 13 amino acids. Germline V gene lookup returns CDR1 SGHRS and CDR2 YFSETQ. The CDR3 loop is CASSEQGNYGYTF. The CDR3, as DNA: TGCGCCAGCAGCGAACAGGGGAACTATGGCTACACCTTC.

Comments on this clone: This sample also contains other DNA sequences that code for the same CDR3. This rearrangement joins TRBV19 to TRBJ2-3; D call uncertain. The V end lost 3 bases, the J end lost 1 base, and 8 bases lay between the germline ends. This CDR3 contains 14 residues. CDR1 and CDR2 from the germline V gene are LNHDA and SQIVND (reference sequence). As DNA, the CDR3 is TGTGCCAGTAGTATTAAGTTGGGCACAGATACGCAGTATTTT. It is translated as CASSIKLGTDTQYF. The full variable domain, in which reference TRBV19 and TRBJ2-3 provide the parts outside the CDR3, is DGGITQSPKYLFRKEGQNVTLSCEQNLNHDAMYWYRQDPGQGLRLIYYSQIVNDFQKGDIAEGYSVSREKKESFPLTVTSAQKNPTAFYLCASSIKLGTDTQYFGPGTRLTVL.